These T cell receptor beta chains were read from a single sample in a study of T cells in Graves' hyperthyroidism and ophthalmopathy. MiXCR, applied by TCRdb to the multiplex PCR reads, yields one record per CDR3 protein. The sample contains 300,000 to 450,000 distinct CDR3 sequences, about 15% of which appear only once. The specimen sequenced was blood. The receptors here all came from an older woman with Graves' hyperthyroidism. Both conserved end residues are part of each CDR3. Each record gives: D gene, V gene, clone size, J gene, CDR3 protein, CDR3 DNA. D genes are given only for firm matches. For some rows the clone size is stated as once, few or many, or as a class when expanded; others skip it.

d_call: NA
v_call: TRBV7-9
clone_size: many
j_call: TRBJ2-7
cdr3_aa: CASSLEVSYEQYF
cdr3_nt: TGTGCCAGCAGCCTAGAAGTCTCCTACGAGCAGTACTTC

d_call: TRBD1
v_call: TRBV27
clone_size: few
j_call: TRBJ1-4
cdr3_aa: CASRAYRGRLEKLFF
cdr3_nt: TGTGCCAGCAGGGCTTACAGGGGGCGTTTGGAAAAACTGTTTTTT

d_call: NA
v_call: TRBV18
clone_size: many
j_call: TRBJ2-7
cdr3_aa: CASSPGEGSRYEQYF
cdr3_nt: TGTGCCAGCTCACCGGGAGAGGGGAGTCGCTACGAGCAGTACTTC

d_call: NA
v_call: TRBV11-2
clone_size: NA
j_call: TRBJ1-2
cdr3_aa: CASSPITDSYGYTF
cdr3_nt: TGTGCCAGCAGCCCAATAACCGATTCCTATGGCTACACCTTC

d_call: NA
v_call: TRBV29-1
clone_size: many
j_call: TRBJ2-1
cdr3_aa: CSVGGATNEQFF
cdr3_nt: TGCAGCGTGGGGGGGGCCACTAATGAGCAGTTCTTC

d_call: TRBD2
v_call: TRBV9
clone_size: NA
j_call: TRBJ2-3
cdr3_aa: CAGSVGLAGGGDTQYF
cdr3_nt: TGTGCCGGCAGCGTAGGATTGGCGGGAGGAGGAGATACGCAGTATTTT

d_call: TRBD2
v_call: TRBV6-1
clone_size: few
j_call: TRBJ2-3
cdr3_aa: CASSELAGAITDTQYF
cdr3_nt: TGTGCCAGCAGTGAACTGGCGGGAGCTATCACAGATACGCAGTATTTT

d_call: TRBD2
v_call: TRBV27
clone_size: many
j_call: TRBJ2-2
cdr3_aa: CASSLYSGGKNTGELFF
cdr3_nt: TGTGCCAGCAGTTTATATAGCGGGGGGAAGAACACCGGGGAGCTGTTTTTT

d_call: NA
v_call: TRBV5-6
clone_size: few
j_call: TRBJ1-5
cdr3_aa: CASSLDPQGILSNQPQHF
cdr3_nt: TGTGCCAGCAGCTTGGATCCCCAGGGTATCTTGAGCAATCAGCCCCAGCATTTT

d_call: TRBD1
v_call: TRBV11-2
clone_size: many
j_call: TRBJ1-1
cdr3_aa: CASSLAGGAGAEAFF
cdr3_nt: TGTGCCAGCAGCTTAGCAGGGGGAGCGGGGGCTGAAGCTTTCTTT

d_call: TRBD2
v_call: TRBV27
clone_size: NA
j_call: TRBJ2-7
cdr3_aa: CASSASGTSGSIYEQYF
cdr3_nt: TGTGCCAGCAGTGCGTCCGGGACTAGCGGGAGTATCTACGAGCAGTACTTC

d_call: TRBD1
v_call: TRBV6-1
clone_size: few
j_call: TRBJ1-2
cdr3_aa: CASKGGTAYGYTF
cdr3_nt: TGTGCCAGCAAGGGAGGGACAGCCTATGGCTACACCTTC

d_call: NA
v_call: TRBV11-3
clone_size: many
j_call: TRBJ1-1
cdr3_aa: CASSTIQGNTEAFF
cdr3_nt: TGTGCCAGCAGCACGATACAGGGGAACACTGAAGCTTTCTTT

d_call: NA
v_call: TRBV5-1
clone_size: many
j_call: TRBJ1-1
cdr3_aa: CASSLAPTGGGMNTEAFF
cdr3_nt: TGCGCCAGCAGCTTGGCCCCGACAGGAGGCGGCATGAACACTGAAGCTTTCTTT

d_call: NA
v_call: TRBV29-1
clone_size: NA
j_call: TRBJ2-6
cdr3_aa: CSVGRAAGANVLTF
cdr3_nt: TGCAGCGTTGGGAGGGCGGCTGGGGCCAACGTCCTGACTTTC

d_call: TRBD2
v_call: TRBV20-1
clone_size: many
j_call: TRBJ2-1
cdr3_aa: CSARLAGLNEQFF
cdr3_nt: TGCAGTGCTAGACTAGCGGGGTTAAATGAGCAGTTCTTC

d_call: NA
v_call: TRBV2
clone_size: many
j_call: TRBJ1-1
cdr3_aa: CASSENTGLEAFF
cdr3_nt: TGTGCCAGCAGTGAAAATACAGGACTAGAAGCTTTCTTT

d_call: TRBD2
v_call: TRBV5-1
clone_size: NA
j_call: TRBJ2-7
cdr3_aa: CASSSTYGTSGSGEQYF
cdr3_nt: TGCGCCAGCAGCTCCACCTACGGGACTAGCGGGAGTGGCGAGCAGTACTTC

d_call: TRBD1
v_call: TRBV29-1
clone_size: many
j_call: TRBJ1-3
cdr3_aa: CSVSETGGSTIYF
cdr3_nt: TGCAGCGTTTCCGAGACAGGGGGCAGCACCATATATTTT

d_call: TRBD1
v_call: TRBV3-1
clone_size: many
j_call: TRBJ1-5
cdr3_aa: CASSHGTGRINQPQHF
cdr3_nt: TGTGCCAGCAGCCACGGGACAGGTCGCATTAATCAGCCCCAGCATTTT

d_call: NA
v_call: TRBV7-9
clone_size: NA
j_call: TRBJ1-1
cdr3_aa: CASSLGAGRISTEAFF
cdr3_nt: TGTGCCAGCAGCCTAGGGGCGGGGCGAATTAGCACTGAAGCTTTCTTT

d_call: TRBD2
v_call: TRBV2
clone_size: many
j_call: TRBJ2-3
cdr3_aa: CASRPLAGGADTQYF
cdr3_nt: TGTGCCAGCAGGCCCCTAGCGGGAGGGGCAGATACGCAGTATTTT